The clone carrying this TCR beta chain has a handful of counts. Its antigen remains unknown. Distinct nucleotide sequences in the sample also encode this CDR3. The treatment denotes: oral pan-JAK inhibitor, 5-10 mg twice daily. Punch biopsies of lesional scalp, plus peripheral blood, were taken from alopecia areata patients. After isolation, RNA underwent reverse transcription to generate cDNA as the sequencing template. Only in-frame clones appear in the TCRdb table, and some are missing; sequencing was by immunoSEQ multiplex PCR. The sample includes 150,000 to 200,000 clones, more than 55% of them seen just once. The data stem from a study of CD8+ T cells in alopecia areata. Study results and limitations: Uncertain still, given a single nonresponder, is whether baseline CD8+ expansion links to response. Normal skin's resident alphabeta T cells are sequenced alongside lesional scalp T cells.

The sequence derives from a human donor with alopecia areata. Sequenced here: CD4+ T cells sorted from blood, sampled around week 50, from a patient treated with tofacitinib.

The CDR3 DNA reads as TGCAGCGCCGCGAACACTGAAGCTTTCTTT. This codes for CSAANTEAFF. This chain uses TRBV29-1 with TRBJ1-1; D remains unclear. The germline V and J ends were trimmed by 7 bases and 1 base, with 4 bases remaining between them. The CDR3 is 10 amino acids. Germline V gene data show CDR1 as SQVTM and CDR2 as ANQGSEA. The entire variable domain, with the rest obtained from reference TRBV29-1 and TRBJ1-1, is as follows: SAVISQKPSRDICQRGTSLTIQCQVDSQVTMMFWYRQQPGQSLTLIATANQGSEATYESGFVIDKFPISRPNLTFSTLTVSNMSPEDSSIYLCSAANTEAFFGQGTRLTVV.